The subject of this entry is one T cell receptor beta chain. V shed 0 bases and J shed 1 base, with 10 bases lying between them. The CDR3 covers 16 residues. The germline V gene has CDR1 SGHDN and CDR2 FVKESK. This sample was taken from a study of blood T cell repertoires in COVID-19. Study at large: Sites in the United States, Italy and Spain provided acute and convalescent COVID-19 samples.

The method was immunoSEQ multiplex PCR; TCRdb's version includes in-frame clones alone and lacks a portion of them. Among 250,000 to 350,000 clones listed, 70% to 90% were seen once. Each participant's cohort was designated according to participant-reported clinical history. This chain connects TRBV14 to TRBJ1-3; D not certain. Sample: PBMCs or T cells enriched from blood (not recorded which). This sequence originates from a woman aged 40 to 50 who had recovered from COVID-19. This CDR3 reads CASSQDRRLSGNTIYF. CDR3 sequence (DNA): TGTGCCAGCAGCCAAGATCGCAGGCTTTCTGGAAACACCATATATTTT.